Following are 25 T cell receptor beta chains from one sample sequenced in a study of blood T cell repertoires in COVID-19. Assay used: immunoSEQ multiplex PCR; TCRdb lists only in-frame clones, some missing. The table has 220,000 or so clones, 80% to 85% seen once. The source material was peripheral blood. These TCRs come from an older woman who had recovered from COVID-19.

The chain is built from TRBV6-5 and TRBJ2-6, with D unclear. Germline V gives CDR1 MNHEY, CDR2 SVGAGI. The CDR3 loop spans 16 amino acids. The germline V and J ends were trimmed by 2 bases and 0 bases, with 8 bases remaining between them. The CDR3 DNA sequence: TGTGCCAGCAGTTACGACACAGACTCTGGGGCCAACGTCCTGACTTTC. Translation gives CASSYDTDSGANVLTF.

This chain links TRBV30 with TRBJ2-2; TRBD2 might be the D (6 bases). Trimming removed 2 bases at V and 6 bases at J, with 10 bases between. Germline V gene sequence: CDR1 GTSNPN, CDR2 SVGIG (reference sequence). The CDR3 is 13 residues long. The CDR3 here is CAWSQTGAGELFF. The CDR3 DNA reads TGTGCCTGGAGTCAAACGGGGGCCGGGGAGCTGTTTTTT.

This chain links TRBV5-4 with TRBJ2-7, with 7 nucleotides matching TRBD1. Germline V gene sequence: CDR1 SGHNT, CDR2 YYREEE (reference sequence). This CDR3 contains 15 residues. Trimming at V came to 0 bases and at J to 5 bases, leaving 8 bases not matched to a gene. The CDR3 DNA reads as TGTGCCAGCAGCTTGGGTGACAGGGTAAGCGACGAGCAGTACTTC. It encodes CASSLGDRVSDEQYF.

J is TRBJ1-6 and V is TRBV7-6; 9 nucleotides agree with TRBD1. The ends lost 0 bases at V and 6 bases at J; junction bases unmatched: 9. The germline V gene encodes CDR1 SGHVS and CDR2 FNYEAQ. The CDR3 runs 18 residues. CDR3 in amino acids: CASSLAPGTGKVNSPLHF. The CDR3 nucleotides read TGTGCCAGCAGCTTAGCCCCCGGGACAGGGAAGGTTAATTCACCCCTCCACTTT.

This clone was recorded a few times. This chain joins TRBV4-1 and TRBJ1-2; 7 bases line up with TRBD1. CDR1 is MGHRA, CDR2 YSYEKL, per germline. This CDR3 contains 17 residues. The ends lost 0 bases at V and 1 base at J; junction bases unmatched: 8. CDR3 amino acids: CASSQERSAGGNYGYTF. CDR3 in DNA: TGCGCCAGCAGCCAAGAGAGATCGGCAGGGGGTAACTATGGCTACACCTTC.

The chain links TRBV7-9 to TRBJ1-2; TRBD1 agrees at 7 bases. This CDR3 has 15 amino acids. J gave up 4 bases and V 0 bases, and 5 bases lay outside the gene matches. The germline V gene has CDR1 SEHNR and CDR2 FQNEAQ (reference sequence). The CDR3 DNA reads TGTGCCAGCAGCTTAGCGCAGGGGGGTATCTATGGCTACACCTTC. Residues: CASSLAQGGIYGYTF.

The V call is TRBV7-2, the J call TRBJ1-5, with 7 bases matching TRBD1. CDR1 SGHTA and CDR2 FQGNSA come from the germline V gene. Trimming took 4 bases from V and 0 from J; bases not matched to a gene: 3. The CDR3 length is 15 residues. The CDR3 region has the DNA TGTGCCAGCAGCTACAGGGGCAGTAGCAATCAGCCCCAGCATTTT. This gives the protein CASSYRGSSNQPQHF.

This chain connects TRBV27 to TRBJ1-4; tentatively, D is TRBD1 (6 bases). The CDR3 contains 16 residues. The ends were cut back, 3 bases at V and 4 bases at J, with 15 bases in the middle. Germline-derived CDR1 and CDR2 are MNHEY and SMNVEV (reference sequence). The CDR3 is CASSFGGGQGNEKLFF. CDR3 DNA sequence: TGTGCCAGCAGTTTCGGGGGGGGCCAGGGTAATGAAAAACTGTTTTTT.

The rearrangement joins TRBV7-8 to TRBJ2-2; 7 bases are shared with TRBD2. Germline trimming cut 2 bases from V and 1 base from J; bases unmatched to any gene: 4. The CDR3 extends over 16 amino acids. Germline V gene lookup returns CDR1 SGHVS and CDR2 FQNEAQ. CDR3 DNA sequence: TGTGCCAGCAGCTTAAGCCTAGCGGAGAACACCGGGGAGCTGTTTTTT. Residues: CASSLSLAENTGELFF.

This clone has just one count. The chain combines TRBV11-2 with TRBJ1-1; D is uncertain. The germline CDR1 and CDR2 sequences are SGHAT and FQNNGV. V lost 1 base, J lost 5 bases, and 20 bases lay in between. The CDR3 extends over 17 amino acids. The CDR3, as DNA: TGTGCCAGCAGCTTAGGGCGATTTGGCACCCGAGGGACTGAAGCTTTCTTT. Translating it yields CASSLGRFGTRGTEAFF.

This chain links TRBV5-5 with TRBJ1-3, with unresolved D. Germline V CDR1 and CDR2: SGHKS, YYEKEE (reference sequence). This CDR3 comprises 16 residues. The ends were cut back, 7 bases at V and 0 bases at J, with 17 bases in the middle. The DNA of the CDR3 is TGTGCCAGCGATCTTAACACAGTTCTCTCTGGAAACACCATATATTTT. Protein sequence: CASDLNTVLSGNTIYF.

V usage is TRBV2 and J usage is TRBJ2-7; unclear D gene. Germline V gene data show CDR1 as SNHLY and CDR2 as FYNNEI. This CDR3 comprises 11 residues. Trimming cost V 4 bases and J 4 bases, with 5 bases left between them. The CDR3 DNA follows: TGTGCCAGCAGTGCTGAGTACGAGCAGTACTTC. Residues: CASSAEYEQYF.

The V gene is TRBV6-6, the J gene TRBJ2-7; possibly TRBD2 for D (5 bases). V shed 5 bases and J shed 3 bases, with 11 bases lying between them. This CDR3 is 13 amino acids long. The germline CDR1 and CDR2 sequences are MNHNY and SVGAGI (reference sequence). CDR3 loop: CASSPGNLYEQYF. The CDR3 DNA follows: TGTGCCAGCAGTCCCGGGAATCTCTACGAGCAGTACTTC.

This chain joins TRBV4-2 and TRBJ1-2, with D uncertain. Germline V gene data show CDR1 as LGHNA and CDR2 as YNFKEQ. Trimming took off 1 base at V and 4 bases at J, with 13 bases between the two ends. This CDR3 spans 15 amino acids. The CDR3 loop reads CASSQVTEGSYGYTF. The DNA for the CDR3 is TGTGCCAGCAGCCAAGTTACGGAAGGGAGCTATGGCTACACCTTC.

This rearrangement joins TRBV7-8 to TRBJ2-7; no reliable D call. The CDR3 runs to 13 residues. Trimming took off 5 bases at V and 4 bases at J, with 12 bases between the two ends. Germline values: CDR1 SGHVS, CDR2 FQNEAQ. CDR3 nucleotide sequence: TGTGCCAGCAGCCCCAGACACAGTTACGAGCAGTACTTC. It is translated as CASSPRHSYEQYF.

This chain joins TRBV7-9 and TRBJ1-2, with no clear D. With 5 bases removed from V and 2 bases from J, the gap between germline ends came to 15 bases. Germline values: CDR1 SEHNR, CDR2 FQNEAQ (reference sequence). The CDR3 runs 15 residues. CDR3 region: CASSPRPRGNYGYTF. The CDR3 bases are TGTGCCAGCAGCCCGCGGCCCCGAGGGAACTATGGCTACACCTTC. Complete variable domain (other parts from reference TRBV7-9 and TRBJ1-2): DTGVSQNPRHKITKRGQNVTFRCDPISEHNRLYWYRQTLGQGPEFLTYFQNEAQLEKSRLLSDRFSAERPKGSFSTLEIQRTEQGDSAMYLCASSPRPRGNYGYTFGSGTRLTVV.

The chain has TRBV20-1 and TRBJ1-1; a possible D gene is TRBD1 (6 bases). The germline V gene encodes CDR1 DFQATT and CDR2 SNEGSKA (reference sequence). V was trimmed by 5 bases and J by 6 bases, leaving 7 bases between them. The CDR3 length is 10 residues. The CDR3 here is CSAWTAEAFF. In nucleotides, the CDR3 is TGCAGTGCTTGGACAGCTGAAGCTTTCTTT.

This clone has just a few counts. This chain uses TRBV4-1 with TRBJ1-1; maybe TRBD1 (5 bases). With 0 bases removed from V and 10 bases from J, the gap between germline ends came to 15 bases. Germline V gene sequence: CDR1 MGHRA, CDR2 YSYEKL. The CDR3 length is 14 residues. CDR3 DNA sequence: TGCGCCAGCAGCCAAGAACCCGGGGCCGGGGGAGCTTTCTTT. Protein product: CASSQEPGAGGAFF.

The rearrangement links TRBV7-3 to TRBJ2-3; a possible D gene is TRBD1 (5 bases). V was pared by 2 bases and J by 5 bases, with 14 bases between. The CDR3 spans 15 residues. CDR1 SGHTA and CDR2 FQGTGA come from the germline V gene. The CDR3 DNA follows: TGTGCCAGCAGCTTAGCCGGACACGCCATAGATACGCAGTATTTT. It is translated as CASSLAGHAIDTQYF.

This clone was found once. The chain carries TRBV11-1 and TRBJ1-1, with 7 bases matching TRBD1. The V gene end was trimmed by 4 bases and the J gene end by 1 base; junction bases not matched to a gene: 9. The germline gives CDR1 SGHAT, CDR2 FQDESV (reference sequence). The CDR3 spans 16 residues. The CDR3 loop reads CASSSREGAGNTEAFF. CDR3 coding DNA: TGTGCCAGCAGCTCTCGGGAGGGGGCTGGGAACACTGAAGCTTTCTTT.

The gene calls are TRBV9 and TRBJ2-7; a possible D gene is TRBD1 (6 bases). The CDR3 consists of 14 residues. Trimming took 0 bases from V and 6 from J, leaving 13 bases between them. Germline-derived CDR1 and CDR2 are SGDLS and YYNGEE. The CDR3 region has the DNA TGTGCCAGCAGCGTAGGAAAGGGGGTGGGCGAGCAGTACTTC. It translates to CASSVGKGVGEQYF. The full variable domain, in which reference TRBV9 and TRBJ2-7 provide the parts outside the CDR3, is DSGVTQTPKHLITATGQRVTLRCSPRSGDLSVYWYQQSLDQGLQFLIQYYNGEERAKGNILERFSAQQFPDLHSELNLSSLELGDSALYFCASSVGKGVGEQYFGPGTRLTVT.

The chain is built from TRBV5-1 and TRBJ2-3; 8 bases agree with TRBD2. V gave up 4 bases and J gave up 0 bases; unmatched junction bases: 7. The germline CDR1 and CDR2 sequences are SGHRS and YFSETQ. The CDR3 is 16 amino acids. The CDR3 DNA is TGCGCCAGCAGCACTGGCGAGCGGGGGAGCACAGATACGCAGTATTTT. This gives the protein CASSTGERGSTDTQYF.

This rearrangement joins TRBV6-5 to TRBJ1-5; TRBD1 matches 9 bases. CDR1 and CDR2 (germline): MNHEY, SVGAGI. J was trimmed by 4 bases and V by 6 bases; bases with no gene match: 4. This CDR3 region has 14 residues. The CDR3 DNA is TGTGCCAGCAGCTACAGGGGGCGGAATCAGCCCCAGCATTTT. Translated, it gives CASSYRGRNQPQHF.

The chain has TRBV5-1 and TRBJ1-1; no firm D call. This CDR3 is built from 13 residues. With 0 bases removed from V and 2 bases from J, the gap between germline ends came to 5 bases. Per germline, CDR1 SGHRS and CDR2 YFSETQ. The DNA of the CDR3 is TGCGCCAGCAGCTTGGCCAGAAACACTGAAGCTTTCTTT. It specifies CASSLARNTEAFF. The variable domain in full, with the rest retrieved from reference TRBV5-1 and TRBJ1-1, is KAGVTQTPRYLIKTRGQQVTLSCSPISGHRSVSWYQQTPGQGLQFLFEYFSETQRNKGNFPGRFSGRQFSNSRSEMNVSTLELGDSALYLCASSLARNTEAFFGQGTRLTVV.

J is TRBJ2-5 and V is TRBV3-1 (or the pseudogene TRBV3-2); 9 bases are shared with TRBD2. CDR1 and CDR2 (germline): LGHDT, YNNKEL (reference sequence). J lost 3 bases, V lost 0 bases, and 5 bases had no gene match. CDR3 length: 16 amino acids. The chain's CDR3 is CASSQDVERGEETQYF. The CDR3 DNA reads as TGTGCCAGCAGCCAAGATGTCGAGCGGGGGGAAGAGACCCAGTACTTC.